This note documents a single TCR beta chain sequence. A few counts support this clone. The clone's antigen remains unknown. Base qualities are not recorded, but no much larger clone differs from it by a single base. V is cut back by 8 bases and J by 10 bases, with 10 bases in the junction unmatched. As encoded in the germline V gene (reference sequence), CDR1 is MNHNY while CDR2 is SVGAGI. The CDR3 holds 14 amino acids from the cysteine to the phenylalanine. The sequence is cut down to CDR3 DNA, 42 bases in frame from base 1. CEF-cultured naive and memory CD4+ T cell DNA received survey-level immunoSEQ TCR-beta sequencing. The original methods were these. During preprocessing, nonproductive sequences were removed, along with CDR3s that did not begin with C, did not end with F or W, or were shorter than 7 amino acids. The MANAFEST web app identified antigen-specific clonotypes based on expansion compared with the reference and other culture wells. A clone was considered positive if significant expansion relative to the reference culture was observed in 2 of 3 replicate wells at an FDR below 0.05. Positive clones also required significant expansion versus all other tandem wells and an odds ratio above 5. Cultured and uncultured naive and memory CD4+ repertoires were searched for previously identified spike- and CEF-reactive CDR3s. CDR3 homology was measured as pairwise Levenshtein distance, computed with the stringdist R package after trimming three terminal residues from each end. As stored in TCRdb, this immuneACCESS dataset retains in-frame rearrangements with V and J assigned. A fraction of the clones does not appear; measured against another copy, unresolved V genes explain less than half of the discrepancy, and the remainder lacks a known reason. The V and J calls and the clone size are those of that table, but D and trimming were determined from the DNA. The sample records about 36,000 clones, about three quarters of which are singletons. 2.5% to 3% of the sample lies in the top ten.

The record originates from a study of CD4 T cells in relation to SARS-CoV-2 and coronaviruses (dated by TCRdb to the early 2020s). A note on the overall study: In the ViraFEST assay, PBMCs were cultured with antigen for under 12 days, after which TCR beta CDR3s were sequenced to identify antigen-specific clonal expansions. Patient-derived lymphoblastoid cell lines were used to map the HLA restriction of shared crossreactive spike epitopes. Expansion assays from other donors in the study were sequenced with a different, Illumina-based TCR-beta assay. The study assessed, at the TCR clonotype level, memory CD4+ T cell crossreactivity between SARS-CoV-2 and common cold coronavirus spike proteins. The full convalescent cohort of 12 patients had a median age of around 38 years, ranging from roughly 21 to 80 years. Among the roughly twelve convalescent patients, 8 males and 4 females were included, and two of the subjects were Hispanic. The Adaptive Biotechnologies TCR-sequencing kit was used to sequence samples from three pre-COVID donors and the naive versus memory experiments, while other data came from Illumina-based sequencing.

Overall results and qualifications from the work: Because no donor provided both pre-pandemic and post-infection samples, tracing the source of pre-existing responses was limited. Sequencing naive versus memory cells indicated that the assay picks up memory recall responses, not primary responses primed during culture. Small numbers of patients and of tested TCRs were a limitation of the study. Compared with monoreactive clones, crossreactive clones had significantly weaker SARS-CoV-2-driven expansion, a result consistent with antigenic imprinting. Since the crossreactivity analysis centred on spike protein, crossreactivity against other viral proteins was not assessed. Memory CD4+ clonotypes crossrecognizing SARS-CoV-2 and at least one common cold coronavirus spike were found in 60% to 70% of donors.

Naive and memory CD4+ T cells were separated from cryopreserved PBMCs through CD4 enrichment, which was followed by EasySep naive CD4+ T cell enrichment. Sorted naive or memory CD4+ T cells (about 97,000) were grown at a 1:1 ratio with T cell-depleted PBMCs and CEF peptides for nine to eleven days. In general, every peptide culture condition was set up in three replicate wells. Ficoll-Paque PLUS gradient centrifugation was used to isolate PBMCs from leukapheresis product or whole blood. PBMCs were either cryopreserved at -140°C or used fresh in the expansion assay. The QIAamp Micro DNA Kit was used to extract genomic DNA from the CD4+ T cells.

The sequence links TRBV6-6 to TRBJ2-1, with 11 junctional bases fitting TRBD2. The sequenced sample was memory CD4+ T cells from PBMCs, cultured in vitro. This specimen's cell subset or site label, interpreted: memory (non-naive) CD4+ T cells. The receptor was derived from an adult with COVID-19. In nucleotides, the sequence is TGTGCCAGCGAGACTAGCGGGGTATATGGGGAGCAGTTCTTC. Translated, this gives CASETSGVYGEQFF.